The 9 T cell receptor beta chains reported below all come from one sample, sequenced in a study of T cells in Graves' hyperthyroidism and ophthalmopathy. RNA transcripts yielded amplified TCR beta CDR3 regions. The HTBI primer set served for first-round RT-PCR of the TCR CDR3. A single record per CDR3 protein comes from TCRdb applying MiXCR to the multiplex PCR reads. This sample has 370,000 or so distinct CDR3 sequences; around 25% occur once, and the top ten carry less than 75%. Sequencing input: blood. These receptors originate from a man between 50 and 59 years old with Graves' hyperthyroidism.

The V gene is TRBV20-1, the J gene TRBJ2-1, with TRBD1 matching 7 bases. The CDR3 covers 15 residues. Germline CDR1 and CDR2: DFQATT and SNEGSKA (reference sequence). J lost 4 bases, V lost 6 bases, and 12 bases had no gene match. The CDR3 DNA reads TGCAGTGCACCTGCGTCCAGGGGGTATTACAATGAGCAGTTCTTC. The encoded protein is CSAPASRGYYNEQFF.

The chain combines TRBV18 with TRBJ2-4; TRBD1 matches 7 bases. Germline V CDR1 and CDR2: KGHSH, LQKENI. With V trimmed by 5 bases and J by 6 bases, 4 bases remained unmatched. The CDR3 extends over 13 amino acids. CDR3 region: CASSKGAGNIQYF. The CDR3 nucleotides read TGTGCCAGCTCAAAGGGGGCCGGAAACATTCAGTACTTC.

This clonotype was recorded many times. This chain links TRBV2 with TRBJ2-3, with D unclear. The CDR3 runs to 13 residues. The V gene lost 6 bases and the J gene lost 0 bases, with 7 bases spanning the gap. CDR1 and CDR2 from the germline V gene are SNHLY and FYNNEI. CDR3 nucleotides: TGTGCCAGCAGCCAGGACAGCACAGATACGCAGTATTTT. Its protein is CASSQDSTDTQYF.

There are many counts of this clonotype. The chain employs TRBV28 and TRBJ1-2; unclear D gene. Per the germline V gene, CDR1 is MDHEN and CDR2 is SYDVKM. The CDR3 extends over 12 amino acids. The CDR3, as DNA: TGTGCAGCCTTTGGGGTTGGTGAAGGCTACACCTTC. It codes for CAAFGVGEGYTF.

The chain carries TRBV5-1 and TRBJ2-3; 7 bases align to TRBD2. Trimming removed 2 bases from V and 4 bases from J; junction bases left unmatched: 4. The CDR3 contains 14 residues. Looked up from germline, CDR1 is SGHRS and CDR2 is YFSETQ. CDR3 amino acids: CASSFSGGADTQYF. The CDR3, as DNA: TGCGCCAGCAGCTTTTCGGGAGGCGCAGATACGCAGTATTTT.

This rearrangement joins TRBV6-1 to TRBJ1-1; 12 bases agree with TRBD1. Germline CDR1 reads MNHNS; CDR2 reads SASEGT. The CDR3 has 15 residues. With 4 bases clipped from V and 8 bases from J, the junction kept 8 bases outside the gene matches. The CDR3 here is CASSGSRDRGPEAFF. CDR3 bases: TGTGCCAGCAGTGGGTCCCGGGACAGGGGGCCGGAAGCTTTCTTT.

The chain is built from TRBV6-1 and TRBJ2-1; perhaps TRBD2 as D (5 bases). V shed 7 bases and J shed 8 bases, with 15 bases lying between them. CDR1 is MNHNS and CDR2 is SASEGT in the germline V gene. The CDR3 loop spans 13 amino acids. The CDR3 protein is CASTLDGRDEQFF. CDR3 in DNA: TGTGCCAGCACCCTGGACGGGCGGGATGAGCAGTTCTTC.

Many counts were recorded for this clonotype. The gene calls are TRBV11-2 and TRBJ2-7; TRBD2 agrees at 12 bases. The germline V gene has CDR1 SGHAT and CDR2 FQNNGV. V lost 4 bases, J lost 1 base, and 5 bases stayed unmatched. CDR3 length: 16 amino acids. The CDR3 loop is CASSSTTSGSSYEQYF. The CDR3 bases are TGTGCCAGCAGCTCCACGACTAGCGGGAGTTCCTACGAGCAGTACTTC.

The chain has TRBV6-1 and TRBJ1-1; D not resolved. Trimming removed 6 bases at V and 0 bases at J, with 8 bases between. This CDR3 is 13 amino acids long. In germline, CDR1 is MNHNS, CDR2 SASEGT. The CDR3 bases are TGTGCCAGCAGGTCAAGGGTGAACACTGAAGCTTTCTTT. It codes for CASRSRVNTEAFF.